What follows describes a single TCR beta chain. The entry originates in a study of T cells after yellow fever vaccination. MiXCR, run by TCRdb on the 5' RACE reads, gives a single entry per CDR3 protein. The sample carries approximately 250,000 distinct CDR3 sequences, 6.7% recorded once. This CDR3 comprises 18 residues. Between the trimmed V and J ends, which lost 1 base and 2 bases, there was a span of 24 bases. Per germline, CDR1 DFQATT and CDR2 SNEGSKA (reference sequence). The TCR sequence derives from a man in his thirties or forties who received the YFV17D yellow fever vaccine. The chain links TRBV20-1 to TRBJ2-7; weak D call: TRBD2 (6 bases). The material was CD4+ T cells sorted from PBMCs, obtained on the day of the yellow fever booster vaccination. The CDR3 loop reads CSARAPDVPRDSTYEQYF. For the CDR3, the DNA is TGCAGTGCTAGAGCCCCGGACGTTCCCCGGGACTCCACCTACGAGCAGTACTTC.